These 9 T cell receptor beta chains were all obtained from the same sample, sequenced in a study of early T cells in non-severe SARS-CoV-2 infection. One entry per CDR3 protein, called by TCRdb with MiXCR from the 5' RACE reads. The sample lists 70,000 to 85,000 distinct CDR3 sequences; about an eighth were seen once. The sequencing input was whole blood. The receptors stem from an adult who was a healthcare worker with PCR-confirmed SARS-CoV-2 infection or an uninfected control (not recorded which).

V gene TRBV4-2 combines with J gene TRBJ2-7; 9 bases line up with TRBD1. With V trimmed by 0 bases and J by 5 bases, 5 bases remained unmatched. Germline lookup yields CDR1 LGHNA and CDR2 YNFKEQ. This CDR3 has 15 amino acids. The CDR3 region is CASSQDGTGPNEQYF. In nucleotides, the CDR3 is TGTGCCAGCAGCCAAGACGGGACAGGGCCCAACGAGCAGTACTTC.

The rearrangement uses TRBV24-1 and TRBJ2-3; no definite D call. Germline assignment: CDR1 KGHDR and CDR2 SFDVKD. Trimming cost V 3 bases and J 7 bases, with 10 bases left between them. The CDR3 extends over 13 amino acids. The CDR3 nucleotides read TGTGCCACCAGTGATCCGTACAATCATACGCAGTATTTT. Amino acid sequence: CATSDPYNHTQYF.

This clonotype was seen ten or more times. The V gene is TRBV12-3 or TRBV12-4, the J gene TRBJ1-1; D remains unclear. The CDR3 covers 13 residues. The V gene lost 4 bases and the J gene lost 0 bases, with 6 bases spanning the gap. In DNA, the CDR3 is TGTGCCAGCAGTTCAGTAATGAACACTGAAGCTTTCTTT. It specifies CASSSVMNTEAFF.

This clonotype was found a few times. The chain couples TRBV7-6 to TRBJ1-4; TRBD1 agrees at 9 bases. The CDR3 length is 14 residues. V lost 1 base to trimming and J lost 8 bases; unmatched junction nucleotides: 2. CDR1 is SGHVS, CDR2 FNYEAQ, per germline. CDR3 bases: TGTGCCAGCAGCTTAGACAGGGGGCGCGAAAAACTGTTTTTT. Encoded protein: CASSLDRGREKLFF.

The chain couples TRBV28 to TRBJ2-1; D is possibly TRBD2 (5 bases). The CDR3 sequence is 11 residues long. Trimming left V 5 bases short and J 10 bases short, with 9 bases between. CDR1 and CDR2 from the germline V gene are MDHEN and SYDVKM. The CDR3 spells CASSGSGEQFF. CDR3 bases: TGTGCCAGCAGTGGCTCGGGAGAGCAGTTCTTC.

This chain links TRBV3-1 with TRBJ1-2; no clear D gene. Per the germline V gene, CDR1 is LGHDT and CDR2 is YNNKEL (reference sequence). V was shortened by 0 bases and J by 4 bases, with 12 bases between the two germline ends. The CDR3 is 15 amino acids. CDR3 DNA sequence: TGTGCCAGCAGCCAAGAGGAACGGGATGGCTATGGCTACACCTTC. Translating it yields CASSQEERDGYGYTF.

This clonotype showed up just a few times. The rearrangement uses TRBV18 and TRBJ1-1; no clear D gene. Germline CDR1 KGHSH, CDR2 LQKENI. V was pared by 0 bases and J by 6 bases, with 14 bases between. The CDR3 extends over 15 amino acids. CDR3 region: CASSPPRAITSEAFF. DNA for the CDR3: TGTGCCAGCTCACCACCTAGGGCTATAACCTCTGAAGCTTTCTTT.

The chain employs TRBV6-1 and TRBJ1-4, with D possibly matching TRBD1 (5 bases). The CDR3 is 13 residues long. The germline V gene has CDR1 MNHNS and CDR2 SASEGT. V gave up 3 bases and J gave up 6 bases, with 8 bases separating them. CDR3 protein: CASSDGGDEKLFF. CDR3 in DNA: TGTGCCAGCAGTGACGGAGGGGATGAAAAACTGTTTTTT.

V and J are TRBV29-1 and TRBJ2-1; 7 bases map to TRBD1. From germline, CDR1 is SQVTM and CDR2 ANQGSEA. The CDR3 length is 15 residues. V shed 0 bases and J 1 base; nucleotides not matched to a gene: 3. The CDR3 loop is CSVEDRQGSYNEQFF. CDR3 sequence (DNA): TGCAGCGTTGAAGATCGACAGGGTTCCTACAATGAGCAGTTCTTC.